These 32 T cell receptor beta chains originate from one sample sequenced in a study of shared clonotypes between healthy human individuals. Generated by immunoSEQ multiplex PCR, the TCRdb table keeps only in-frame clones and is missing some. The sample consists of more than 1.2 million clones, around 98.5% of them appearing once. Sequencing was carried out using naive CD4+ T cells sorted from blood. Subset of the sample: CD45RA+ positively selected. The receptor source for this set is a man aged 30-40 years in good health.

As to this clone: Other DNA sequences in the same sample also yield this CDR3. J is TRBJ2-1 and V is TRBV4-3, with a weak D call TRBD2 (5 bases). CDR3 size: 15 residues. Germline V gene lookup returns CDR1 LGHNA and CDR2 YSLEER. The ends were cut back, 0 bases at V and 7 bases at J, with 13 bases in the middle. Here the CDR3 DNA reads TGCGCCAGCAGCCAAGAAGGCCTAGCCGTAAATGAGCAGTTCTTC. This gives the protein CASSQEGLAVNEQFF.

The chain uses TRBV29-1 and TRBJ2-5, with D maybe TRBD2 (7 bases). The germline CDR1 and CDR2 sequences are SQVTM and ANQGSEA. This CDR3 is 12 amino acids long. The V gene lost 5 bases and the J gene lost 5 bases, with 12 bases spanning the gap. The CDR3 DNA is TGCAGCGTTTCAGAGGGGGGGGAGACCCAGTACTTC. Translating it yields CSVSEGGETQYF.

The CDR3 loop is CASSHGPGEQFF. In DNA form, the CDR3 reads TGTGCCAGCAGCCACGGGCCGGGTGAGCAGTTCTTC. This sequence joins TRBV7-6 and TRBJ2-1; D gene uncertain. Germline V CDR1 and CDR2: SGHVS, FNYEAQ. V lost 5 bases, J lost 9 bases, and 11 bases lay in between. The CDR3 is 12 residues long. Filled out from reference TRBV7-6 and TRBJ2-1, the complete variable domain reads GAGVSQSPRYKVTKRGQDVALRCDPISGHVSLYWYRQALGQGPEFLTYFNYEAQQDKSGLPNDRFSAERPEGSISTLTIQRTEQRDSAMYRCASSHGPGEQFFGPGTRLTVL.

V usage is TRBV5-1 and J usage is TRBJ2-7; D is perhaps TRBD1 (5 bases). The ends were cut back, 0 bases at V and 3 bases at J, with 10 bases in the middle. Germline V gives CDR1 SGHRS, CDR2 YFSETQ. This CDR3 contains 14 residues. CDR3 in amino acids: CASSLGQPHYEQYF. CDR3 coding DNA: TGCGCCAGCAGCTTGGGACAGCCCCACTACGAGCAGTACTTC.

Concerning this clone itself: The identical CDR3 is also encoded by other nucleotide sequences in the sample. This chain uses TRBV5-1 with TRBJ1-5; D not resolved. The CDR3 runs 13 residues. Per germline, CDR1 SGHRS and CDR2 YFSETQ. The V end lost 5 bases, the J end lost 0 bases, and 6 bases lay between the germline ends. The CDR3 is CASRRDSNQPQHF. CDR3 bases: TGCGCCAGCAGGAGAGATAGCAATCAGCCCCAGCATTTT.

This clone appeared once. This chain links TRBV5-4 with TRBJ2-7; 7 bases agree with TRBD1. CDR1 SGHNT and CDR2 YYREEE come from the germline V gene (reference sequence). Trimming took 0 bases from V and 7 from J; bases not matched to a gene: 10. CDR3 length: 15 residues. CDR3 nucleotides: TGTGCCAGCAGCTTGGAGGGAAGGGGGCTCGGAGAGCAGTACTTC. It specifies CASSLEGRGLGEQYF.

The V call is TRBV11-2, the J call TRBJ2-2; D gene uncertain. V shed 1 base and J shed 5 bases, with 11 bases lying between them. The CDR3 loop spans 15 amino acids. From germline, CDR1 is SGHAT and CDR2 FQNNGV. CDR3 nucleotides: TGTGCCAGCAGCTTAGGCCCCGGTAGGACCGGGGAGCTGTTTTTT. Protein: CASSLGPGRTGELFF.

The chain uses TRBV29-1 and TRBJ2-7; TRBD2 might be the D (5 bases). CDR3 length: 13 residues. From germline, CDR1 is SQVTM and CDR2 ANQGSEA. V was clipped by 4 bases and J by 3 bases, with 13 bases between them. The CDR3 reads CSVGASGLYEQYF. The CDR3 DNA reads as TGCAGCGTTGGGGCCAGCGGACTCTACGAGCAGTACTTC.

A single count supports this clone. The chain combines TRBV6-4 with TRBJ2-2, with no clear D. The germline gives CDR1 MRHNA, CDR2 SNTAGT. This CDR3 is built from 13 residues. The germline V and J ends were trimmed by 9 bases and 3 bases, with 11 bases remaining between them. The CDR3 here is CASPRNDTGELFF. CDR3 nucleotides: TGTGCCAGTCCGAGAAACGACACCGGGGAGCTGTTTTTT.

This clone came up once. The chain uses TRBV5-4 and TRBJ2-1; D is ambiguous. CDR1 and CDR2 from the germline V gene are SGHNT and YYREEE (reference sequence). CDR3 length: 13 residues. The V and J ends lost 0 bases and 3 bases respectively, with 4 bases between them. CDR3 DNA: TGTGCCAGCAGCTTGGACCACTACAATGAGCAGTTCTTC. It specifies CASSLDHYNEQFF.

The V call is TRBV4-2, the J call TRBJ2-5, with no clear D. The germline gives CDR1 LGHNA, CDR2 YNFKEQ. CDR3 size: 13 residues. Trimming took 0 bases from V and 5 from J, leaving 7 bases between them. The CDR3 sequence is CASSQDFLETQYF. In DNA form, the CDR3 reads TGTGCCAGCAGCCAAGATTTCCTGGAGACCCAGTACTTC.

This sequence joins TRBV2 and TRBJ2-5; unclear D gene. CDR1 and CDR2 from the germline V gene are SNHLY and FYNNEI. This CDR3 is 13 amino acids long. Trimming stripped 6 bases from V and 5 bases from J, with 13 bases between. The DNA of the CDR3 is TGTGCCAGCAGCTCCAAAATGGGGGAGACCCAGTACTTC. Amino acid sequence: CASSSKMGETQYF.

This chain connects TRBV18 to TRBJ2-3; D not certain. The ends were cut back, 2 bases at V and 5 bases at J, with 5 bases in the middle. This CDR3 has 12 amino acids. Per germline, CDR1 KGHSH and CDR2 LQKENI. CDR3 nucleotide sequence: TGTGCCAGCTCACCATCGAAAGATACGCAGTATTTT. Translation: CASSPSKDTQYF.

The chain carries TRBV7-3 and TRBJ2-1; 12 bases match TRBD1. Germline V CDR1 and CDR2: SGHTA, FQGTGA. V lost 1 base, J lost 8 bases, and 9 bases stayed unmatched. This CDR3 is 17 amino acids long. CDR3 bases: TGTGCCAGCAGCTTAAGCGCCGGGACAGGGGGCCTCGATGAGCAGTTCTTC. It translates to CASSLSAGTGGLDEQFF.

The V call is TRBV7-2, the J call TRBJ2-7; D is ambiguous. V was clipped by 2 bases and J by 2 bases, with 7 bases between them. Germline V CDR1 and CDR2: SGHTA, FQGNSA. The CDR3 spans 13 residues. In DNA form, the CDR3 reads TGTGCCAGCAGCTTAAACCAGCCCTACGAGCAGTACTTC. Its protein is CASSLNQPYEQYF.

The chain combines TRBV2 with TRBJ2-7, with D tentatively TRBD2 (6 bases). The CDR3 runs 14 residues. The ends were cut back, 6 bases at V and 3 bases at J, with 15 bases in the middle. Per the germline V gene, CDR1 is SNHLY and CDR2 is FYNNEI. This chain's CDR3 is CASRPGLSDYEQYF. The CDR3 DNA reads as TGTGCCAGCAGGCCGGGACTCTCAGACTACGAGCAGTACTTC. Full variable domain (missing parts from reference TRBV2 and TRBJ2-7): EPEVTQTPSHQVTQMGQEVILRCVPISNHLYFYWYRQILGQKVEFLVSFYNNEISEKSEIFDDQFSVERPDGSNFTLKIRSTKLEDSAMYFCASRPGLSDYEQYFGPGTRLTVT.

This chain connects TRBV27 to TRBJ2-3, with TRBD2 matching over 8 bases. Unmatched junction bases numbered 24, after V lost 6 bases and J lost 4 bases. The CDR3 runs to 20 residues. Germline V gene sequence: CDR1 MNHEY, CDR2 SMNVEV (reference sequence). The CDR3 sequence: CASSRRPGRLREANPDTQYF. The DNA of the CDR3 is TGTGCCAGCAGCAGAAGACCCGGGAGGTTGCGGGAGGCGAATCCAGATACGCAGTATTTT.

The V gene is TRBV18, the J gene TRBJ1-1; D is unclear. The CDR3 is 12 residues long. V was cut by 2 bases and J by 10 bases, with 11 bases left in between. Germline loops: CDR1 KGHSH, CDR2 LQKENI. Here the CDR3 reads CASSPKEAGAFF. CDR3 sequence (DNA): TGTGCCAGCTCACCAAAGGAGGCAGGAGCTTTCTTT.

The V gene is TRBV21-1, the J gene TRBJ2-7; the table's D call, TRBD1, has no DNA check behind it. TRBV21-1 is designated a pseudogene. This CDR3 has 12 amino acids. The CDR3 loop is CASSKRGGEQYF. Here the CDR3 DNA reads TGTGCCAGCAGCAAGAGAGGGGGTGAGCAGTACTTC.

The rearrangement joins TRBV7-8 to TRBJ2-2; D is ambiguous. Trimming stripped 5 bases from V and 0 bases from J, with 13 bases between. The CDR3 contains 16 residues. Germline V CDR1 and CDR2: SGHVS, FQNEAQ. CDR3 in DNA: TGTGCCAGCAGCCCAGAACAAACAGCGAACACCGGGGAGCTGTTTTTT. It specifies CASSPEQTANTGELFF.

The CDR3 loop reads CASSPEKGELFF. The CDR3 DNA reads TGTGCCAGCAGCCCTGAGAAGGGGGAGCTGTTTTTT. The J gene is TRBJ2-2, the V gene TRBV6-6; no clear D. The CDR3 is 12 residues long. V shed 6 bases and J shed 8 bases, with 10 bases lying between them. Germline CDR1 MNHNY, CDR2 SVGAGI (reference sequence).

The chain links TRBV28 to TRBJ2-3, with TRBD2 matching 8 bases. CDR1 MDHEN and CDR2 SYDVKM come from the germline V gene. This CDR3 has 15 residues. V was pared by 5 bases and J by 6 bases, with 10 bases of the junction left unmatched. CDR3 sequence reads: CASSTRSGRVDTQYF. The CDR3 DNA sequence: TGTGCCAGCAGTACCCGAAGCGGGAGAGTTGATACGCAGTATTTT.

V and J are TRBV5-3 and TRBJ2-5; D uncertain. TRBV5-3 has ORF status, its function being uncertain. Trimming stripped 1 base from V and 4 bases from J, with 20 bases between. The CDR3 is made up of 17 amino acids. The CDR3 protein is CARSLNLGERQRETQYF. CDR3 DNA: TGTGCCAGAAGCTTGAATTTAGGCGAAAGACAAAGAGAGACCCAGTACTTC.

V gene TRBV5-1 combines with J gene TRBJ2-3; TRBD2 aligns across 11 bases. The V and J ends lost 5 bases and 1 base, in that order; junction bases with no gene match: 9. The germline gives CDR1 SGHRS, CDR2 YFSETQ. The CDR3 length is 17 residues. The CDR3 bases are TGCGCCAGCAGTGGGGTAACTAGCGGGGGCGGCACAGATACGCAGTATTTT. Amino acid sequence: CASSGVTSGGGTDTQYF.

The gene calls are TRBV10-1 and TRBJ2-3; D gene uncertain. Trimming took off 1 base at V and 2 bases at J, with 10 bases between the two ends. The CDR3 sequence is 15 residues long. Germline V gene sequence: CDR1 WNHNN, CDR2 SYGVQD (reference sequence). In DNA, the CDR3 is TGCGCCAGCAGTGAGTACCGACGGAACACAGATACGCAGTATTTT. Protein sequence: CASSEYRRNTDTQYF.

J is TRBJ2-6 and V is TRBV7-6, with 8 bases aligning to TRBD2. The CDR3 is 16 amino acids. CDR1 SGHVS and CDR2 FNYEAQ come from the germline V gene. The V and J ends lost 7 bases and 3 bases, in that order; junction bases with no gene match: 8. The DNA for the CDR3 is TGTGCCAGCAATACACCCGCGGGAGGTGGGGCCAACGTCCTGACTTTC. It encodes CASNTPAGGGANVLTF.

This clone was seen once. In nucleotides, the CDR3 is TGTGCCAGCAGCTTAGGGACAACTATCCGCTACGAGCAGTACTTC. Its protein is CASSLGTTIRYEQYF. The rearrangement joins TRBV5-8 to TRBJ2-7, with TRBD1 as a possible D gene (6 bases). The germline V gene encodes CDR1 SGHTS and CDR2 YDEGEE. The CDR3 is 15 amino acids. V gave up 2 bases and J gave up 3 bases, with 15 bases separating them.

The chain combines TRBV5-1 with TRBJ2-7; 8 positions match TRBD1. Losses at the gene ends were 1 base for V and 2 bases for J; bases not matched to a gene: 5. Germline loops: CDR1 SGHRS, CDR2 YFSETQ. The CDR3 totals 15 residues. Here the CDR3 DNA reads TGCGCCAGCAGCTTGACCGGACAGGGAACCTACGAGCAGTACTTC. This sequence encodes CASSLTGQGTYEQYF. Looking up the rest from reference TRBV5-1 and TRBJ2-7 gives the full variable domain: KAGVTQTPRYLIKTRGQQVTLSCSPISGHRSVSWYQQTPGQGLQFLFEYFSETQRNKGNFPGRFSGRQFSNSRSEMNVSTLELGDSALYLCASSLTGQGTYEQYFGPGTRLTVT.

The genes are TRBV21-1 and TRBJ2-4; the table calls TRBD2, which could not be checked here. TRBV21-1 is assigned pseudogene status. The CDR3 consists of 16 residues. This chain's CDR3 is CASSKGLAGGQNIQYF. DNA for the CDR3: TGTGCCAGCAGCAAAGGACTAGCGGGAGGACAAAACATTCAGTACTTC.

The CDR3 DNA reads TGTGCCAGCAGTCCCCTAGGGACAGGCGGCAATCAGCCCCAGCATTTT. Protein sequence: CASSPLGTGGNQPQHF. The chain recombines TRBV28 with TRBJ1-5; 8 positions agree with TRBD1. The CDR3 runs 16 residues. The germline CDR1 and CDR2 sequences are MDHEN and SYDVKM. The J segment lost 2 bases and the V segment lost 5 bases, leaving 8 bases of the junction unmatched.

This clone was recorded once. CDR3 amino acids: CASSPIGSGPDTQYF. The CDR3 coding sequence is TGTGCCAGCAGCCCCATAGGGAGCGGCCCAGATACGCAGTATTTT. The rearrangement joins TRBV7-3 to TRBJ2-3, with D perhaps TRBD2 (5 bases). The germline gives CDR1 SGHTA, CDR2 FQGTGA. V was trimmed by 5 bases and J by 4 bases, leaving 16 bases between them. The CDR3 extends over 15 amino acids.

The rearrangement uses TRBV18 and TRBJ1-3, with 7 nucleotides matching TRBD1. Germline assignment: CDR1 KGHSH and CDR2 LQKENI. V dropped 3 bases and J dropped 0; count of bases not matched to a gene: 8. The CDR3 is 17 residues long. In DNA, the CDR3 is TGTGCCAGCTCACCTACCCACGGGACAGACTCTGGAAACACCATATATTTT. Its translation: CASSPTHGTDSGNTIYF.